These 32 T cell receptor beta chains were all obtained from the same sample, sequenced in a study of blood T cells in healthy people across ages. The authors ran a second PCR of about 6 to 12 cycles using a sample-barcoded 5' primer and a J-beta primer mix. TCRdb redid the calling of the 5' RACE reads with MiXCR, one entry per CDR3 protein. This sample carries about 1 million distinct CDR3 sequences, approximately 25% of them seen once, and the ten largest clones take approximately 0.7%. Separately, the same data were catalogued under a study of T cells of mothers and their children.

Sequences were obtained from blood. The receptor set was obtained from a girl between 2 and 10 years old in good health.

The chain combines TRBV6-5 with TRBJ1-4; D is perhaps TRBD1 (6 bases). V gave up 5 bases and J gave up 7 bases, with 17 bases separating them. This CDR3 contains 15 residues. The germline gives CDR1 MNHEY, CDR2 SVGAGI. The CDR3 here is CASSPSGGAGEKLFF. The CDR3 nucleotides read TGTGCCAGCAGTCCGTCGGGGGGGGCCGGTGAAAAACTGTTTTTT.

Details on this clonotype: One end of the junction is discordant with germline, which a read error may explain. This chain joins TRBV14 and TRBJ2-7; either TRBD1 or TRBD2 may supply D (5 bases each). The CDR3 length is 13 residues. Germline V gene sequence: CDR1 SGHDN, CDR2 FVKESK. The CDR3 coding sequence is TGTGCCAGCAGCCGGGACCCATACTACGAGCAGTGCTTC. Amino acids: CASSRDPYYEQCF.

The chain uses TRBV10-3 and TRBJ2-1; 10 bases match TRBD2. The J call may be faulty, since TRBJ2-5 better matches the DNA end. The length of the CDR3 is 16 residues. CDR1 and CDR2 (germline): ENHRY, SYGVKD. The CDR3, as DNA: TGTGCCATCAGTATAAGACTAGCGGGCATCGGGGAGACCCAGTACTTC. Translated: CAISIRLAGIGETQYF.

For this clonotype: The final CDR3 position lacks the conserved phenylalanine or tryptophan, pointing to a likely read error. The chain carries TRBV4-3 and TRBJ1-4, with 7 bases fitting TRBD1. The germline V gene encodes CDR1 LGHNA and CDR2 YSLEER. The CDR3 contains 15 residues. V lost 0 bases, J lost 8 bases, and 6 bases stayed unmatched. The CDR3 is CASSQERQGGEKLFL. The CDR3 DNA sequence: TGCGCCAGCAGCCAAGAGCGACAGGGTGGCGAAAAACTGTTTCTT.

This clonotype was counted a few times. This rearrangement joins TRBV20-1 to TRBJ2-7; tentative D call: TRBD1 (5 bases). V lost 6 bases and J lost 3, with 21 bases in between. Germline V gene lookup returns CDR1 DFQATT and CDR2 SNEGSKA (reference sequence). The CDR3 runs to 15 residues. CDR3 residues: CSALNFRAPDYEQYF. The DNA for the CDR3 is TGCAGTGCCTTAAACTTCAGGGCGCCAGACTACGAGCAGTACTTC.

Written as DNA, the CDR3 is TGTGCCAGCAGCCAATTTTCCGGGACGAATGGCTACACCTTC. Encoded protein: CASSQFSGTNGYTF. The chain recombines TRBV5-5 with TRBJ1-2, with D tentatively TRBD1 (5 bases). The CDR3 sequence is 14 residues long. Looked up from germline, CDR1 is SGHKS and CDR2 is YYEKEE (reference sequence). The V end lost 4 bases, the J end lost 6 bases, and 16 bases lay between the germline ends.

This clonotype was counted a few times. CDR3 in DNA: TGTGCCAGCAGTTACTCACCGGACCAAAGCACAGATACGCAGTATTTT. Protein: CASSYSPDQSTDTQYF. V gene TRBV6-5 combines with J gene TRBJ2-3; D call uncertain. CDR1 is MNHEY and CDR2 is SVGAGI in the germline V gene. The CDR3 consists of 16 residues. With 0 bases removed from V and 0 bases from J, the gap between germline ends came to 10 bases.

The chain joins TRBV6-5 to TRBJ1-1; D gene ambiguous. V shed 6 bases and J shed 3 bases, with 11 bases lying between them. The germline V gene has CDR1 MNHEY and CDR2 SVGAGI. This CDR3 region has 13 residues. As DNA, the CDR3 is TGTGCCAGCAGCCCCAAGGTGGACACTGAAGCTTTCTTT. It encodes CASSPKVDTEAFF.

This clonotype has a handful of counts. J is TRBJ1-2 and V is TRBV29-1; TRBD1 might be the D (6 bases). CDR3 size: 20 residues. V dropped 0 bases and J dropped 5 bases, with 31 bases sitting between them. Per germline, CDR1 SQVTM and CDR2 ANQGSEA. The CDR3 DNA reads TGCAGCGTTGAAGATCAGGGGTTCAGGGGACGTCCTAGGAAGGCATATGGCTACACCTTC. Translated, it gives CSVEDQGFRGRPRKAYGYTF.

The chain combines TRBV9 with TRBJ2-1; 8 nucleotides match TRBD2. V lost 3 bases and J lost 6; bases outside the gene matches: 8. Germline CDR1 SGDLS, CDR2 YYNGEE. This CDR3 is built from 15 residues. CDR3 sequence reads: CASSGSGRWPNEQFF. DNA for the CDR3: TGTGCCAGCAGCGGGAGCGGGAGATGGCCCAATGAGCAGTTCTTC. Together with reference TRBV9 and TRBJ2-1, the CDR3 gives the full variable domain: DSGVTQTPKHLITATGQRVTLRCSPRSGDLSVYWYQQSLDQGLQFLIQYYNGEERAKGNILERFSAQQFPDLHSELNLSSLELGDSALYFCASSGSGRWPNEQFFGPGTRLTVL.

This chain links TRBV2 with TRBJ1-4; D is unclear. Trimming took 11 bases from V and 5 from J, leaving 9 bases between them. The CDR3 has 11 amino acids. The germline CDR1 and CDR2 sequences are SNHLY and FYNNEI. CDR3 amino acids: CASHINEKLFF. CDR3 coding DNA: TGTGCCTCACACATAAATGAAAAACTGTTTTTT.

The chain joins TRBV28 to TRBJ2-3; 9 bases map to TRBD2. The trim removed 3 bases at V and 4 bases at J, leaving 11 bases unmatched. CDR1 is MDHEN and CDR2 is SYDVKM in the germline V gene. The length of the CDR3 is 17 residues. CDR3 sequence (DNA): TGTGCCAGCAGTTTTCTGTCGCGGGAGGGCCGGGCAGATACGCAGTATTTT. Its protein is CASSFLSREGRADTQYF.

The V and J genes are TRBV20-1 and TRBJ2-5; TRBD1 matches 7 bases. The V gene's germline CDR1 is DFQATT and CDR2 SNEGSKA (reference sequence). V shed 5 bases and J 5 bases; nucleotides not matched to a gene: 8. This CDR3 contains 13 residues. CDR3 DNA sequence: TGCAGTGCTCCTGTCGACAGGGTTGAGACCCAGTACTTC. As protein: CSAPVDRVETQYF.

This clonotype was counted a few times. The V and J genes are TRBV6-1 and TRBJ2-7; 9 bases are a match to TRBD1. The V and J ends lost 9 bases and 5 bases, in that order; junction bases with no gene match: 11. In germline, CDR1 is MNHNS, CDR2 SASEGT. The CDR3 sequence is 14 residues long. This CDR3 reads CASGPGQGVHEQYF. The DNA of the CDR3 is TGTGCCAGTGGACCGGGACAGGGTGTCCACGAGCAGTACTTC.

This clonotype was found a few times. The J gene is TRBJ1-2, the V gene TRBV29-1; 8 bases map to TRBD1. With 1 base clipped from V and 1 base from J, the junction kept 8 bases outside the gene matches. Germline assignment: CDR1 SQVTM and CDR2 ANQGSEA. The CDR3 runs to 16 residues. This CDR3 is CSVEVAGQGDNYGYTF. Written as DNA, the CDR3 is TGCAGCGTTGAAGTCGCCGGACAGGGAGATAACTATGGCTACACCTTC.

This clonotype was observed many times. The chain is built from TRBV7-9 and TRBJ2-7; 12 nucleotides match TRBD2. The junction had 4 bases not matched to a gene; V was cut back by 5 bases and J by 2 bases. The CDR3 length is 15 residues. Germline CDR1 is SEHNR and CDR2 is FQNEAQ (reference sequence). CDR3: CASSATSGGPYEQYF. CDR3 DNA sequence: TGTGCCAGCAGCGCGACTAGCGGGGGACCCTACGAGCAGTACTTC.

The chain carries TRBV7-3 and TRBJ2-3, with 9 positions matching TRBD2. Looked up from germline, CDR1 is SGHTA and CDR2 is FQGTGA. This CDR3 contains 15 residues. V gave up 4 bases and J gave up 6 bases; unmatched junction bases: 8. DNA of the CDR3: TGTGCCAGCAGCTCGGAAAGCGGGGGGATGGATACGCAGTATTTT. It encodes CASSSESGGMDTQYF.

The J gene is TRBJ2-7, the V gene TRBV20-1; weak D call: TRBD2 (6 bases). Germline lookup yields CDR1 DFQATT and CDR2 SNEGSKA (reference sequence). With 5 bases removed from V and 6 bases from J, the gap between germline ends came to 17 bases. This CDR3 is 13 amino acids long. The CDR3 DNA follows: TGCAGTGCTCCGGGACTGATCCCTGGCGAGCAGTACTTC. As protein: CSAPGLIPGEQYF.

This clonotype was counted between two and nine times. V is TRBV6-5 and J is TRBJ1-2, with D unresolved. Germline lookup yields CDR1 MNHEY and CDR2 SVGAGI. The CDR3 loop spans 11 amino acids. V was clipped by 8 bases and J by 4 bases, with 8 bases between them. CDR3 sequence: CASQSIYGYTF. CDR3 DNA sequence: TGTGCCAGCCAATCTATCTATGGCTACACCTTC.

With regard to this clonotype: Sequence at one end of the junction differs from germline and may be a read error. The chain couples TRBV27 to TRBJ2-6, with 8 bases matching TRBD1. This CDR3 has 18 amino acids. CDR1 and CDR2 from the germline V gene are MNHEY and SMNVEV (reference sequence). The CDR3 here is CASSFRTGTSSGANALTF. The CDR3 coding sequence is TGTGCCAGCAGTTTCCGGACAGGGACATCCTCTGGGGCCAACGCCCTGACTTTC.

This clonotype was seen more than once but under ten times. The rearrangement joins TRBV6-2 or TRBV6-3 to TRBJ2-7; tentative D call: TRBD1 (6 bases). V was clipped by 7 bases and J by 6 bases, with 19 bases between them. CDR1 is MNHEY, CDR2 SVGEGT, per germline. CDR3 size: 14 residues. This CDR3 is CASTILRDTSEQYF. CDR3 nucleotide sequence: TGTGCCAGCACTATACTCCGGGACACGTCCGAGCAGTACTTC.

This clonotype was counted between two and nine times. J is TRBJ2-3 and V is TRBV15; tentatively, D is TRBD1 (6 bases). V lost 4 bases and J 0 bases, leaving 11 bases between the germline ends. This CDR3 region has 15 residues. Germline CDR1 is LNHNV and CDR2 is YYDKDF (reference sequence). CDR3 residues: CATSKRTASTDTQYF. The CDR3 DNA reads as TGTGCCACCAGCAAAAGGACAGCTAGCACAGATACGCAGTATTTT.

This chain's CDR3 is CSVTRQHTWETQYF. The CDR3 DNA sequence: TGCAGCGTTACTCGACAGCACACTTGGGAGACCCAGTACTTC. The V call is TRBV29-1, the J call TRBJ2-5, with TRBD1 as a possible D gene (5 bases). Trimming shortened V by 5 bases and J by 5 bases, and 18 bases separated the two germline ends. The CDR3 extends over 14 amino acids. CDR1 and CDR2 from the germline V gene are SQVTM and ANQGSEA.

The chain uses TRBV6-2 or TRBV6-3 and TRBJ2-2; weak D call: TRBD1 (5 bases). The length of the CDR3 is 12 residues. Germline V lookup: CDR1 MNHEY, CDR2 SVGEGT. Trimming pared 8 bases from V and 6 bases from J, leaving 10 bases between. The CDR3 sequence: CASRWGAGELFF. The CDR3, as DNA: TGTGCCAGCCGCTGGGGCGCCGGGGAGCTGTTTTTT.

V usage is TRBV6-1 and J usage is TRBJ1-1, with D uncertain. The CDR3 loop spans 11 amino acids. Germline V gives CDR1 MNHNS, CDR2 SASEGT. V was shortened by 8 bases and J by 3 bases, with 7 bases between the two germline ends. The chain's CDR3 is CASREHTEAFF. CDR3 in DNA: TGTGCCAGCCGGGAGCACACTGAAGCTTTCTTT.

This clonotype was observed a few times. The rearrangement uses TRBV29-1 and TRBJ2-2, with D perhaps TRBD1 (5 bases). This CDR3 is 14 amino acids long. From germline, CDR1 is SQVTM and CDR2 ANQGSEA. V was clipped by 4 bases and J by 5 bases, with 14 bases between them. The CDR3 loop is CSVAGRDSTGELFF. Written as DNA, the CDR3 is TGCAGCGTTGCCGGCAGAGACAGTACCGGGGAGCTGTTTTTT.

The table lists this clonotype with a count of one. The chain combines TRBV5-1 with TRBJ2-5; the D gene could be TRBD1 or TRBD2 (5 bases each). CDR3 length equals 14 residues. Germline-derived CDR1 and CDR2 are SGHRS and YFSETQ. V lost 0 bases and J 5 bases, leaving 11 bases between the germline ends. CDR3 in amino acids: CASSLGGNHETQYF. Here the CDR3 DNA reads TGCGCCAGCAGCTTGGGGGGGAATCATGAGACCCAGTACTTC.

This clonotype has just a few counts. One junction end does not reproduce the germline sequence, and a read error may be involved. J is TRBJ2-6 and V is TRBV7-2, with D hard to call. Per the germline V gene, CDR1 is SGHTA and CDR2 is FQGNSA. This CDR3 is built from 16 residues. The CDR3 nucleotides are TGCGCCAGCAGCTTTACGCCTCTTGTCGGGGCCAACGTCCTGACTTTC. Protein: CASSFTPLVGANVLTF.

The chain links TRBV12-3 or TRBV12-4 to TRBJ2-3; TRBD1 is a possible D gene (6 bases). Trimming removed 7 bases from V and 0 bases from J, with 14 bases in between. The CDR3 totals 15 residues. Here the CDR3 DNA reads TGTGCCAGCACCTCAGGGGCCTCTAGCACAGATACGCAGTATTTT. Translated: CASTSGASSTDTQYF.

The chain has TRBV7-9 and TRBJ2-5, with 10 bases lining up with TRBD1. Germline trimming cut 8 bases from V and 4 bases from J; bases unmatched to any gene: 13. The CDR3 runs 16 residues. Germline-derived CDR1 and CDR2 are SEHNR and FQNEAQ (reference sequence). The CDR3 reads CASGLWTGGVGETQYF. CDR3 nucleotide sequence: TGTGCCAGCGGTCTGTGGACAGGGGGGGTTGGAGAGACCCAGTACTTC. Full variable domain (remainder filled in from reference TRBV7-9 and TRBJ2-5): DTGVSQNPRHKITKRGQNVTFRCDPISEHNRLYWYRQTLGQGPEFLTYFQNEAQLEKSRLLSDRFSAERPKGSFSTLEIQRTEQGDSAMYLCASGLWTGGVGETQYFGPGTRLLVL.

The chain recombines TRBV7-2 with TRBJ2-5, with 11 bases that match TRBD2. The germline CDR1 and CDR2 sequences are SGHTA and FQGNSA. The junction had 9 bases not matched to a gene; V was cut back by 5 bases and J by 4 bases. The CDR3 covers 16 residues. The CDR3 bases are TGTGCCAGCAGCCAATGGGGTAGCGGGGGGGTAGAGACCCAGTACTTC. Its translation: CASSQWGSGGVETQYF.

This chain connects TRBV29-1 to TRBJ2-5; no clear D gene. The J call is doubtful: the DNA matches TRBJ2-7 better. Germline lookup yields CDR1 SQVTM and CDR2 ANQGSEA. This CDR3 is 14 amino acids long. CDR3 DNA sequence: TGCAGCGTTACCCAGGATGGCAGACCCTACGAGCAGTACTTC. Translating it yields CSVTQDGRPYEQYF.